The 5 T cell receptor beta chains reported below all come from one sample, sequenced in a study of ipilimumab plus nivolumab after autologous stem cell transplantation. Clones were read by immunoSEQ multiplex PCR, and TCRdb kept only the in-frame ones, dropping some. The sample consists of about 16,000 clones, approximately 71% of them appearing once. The sequenced sample was PBMCs, obtained in a trial of ipilimumab plus nivolumab as post-transplant consolidation. These receptors came from a male donor with diffuse large B-cell lymphoma.

The chain links TRBV6-1 to TRBJ1-5; D is unclear. The CDR3 length is 11 residues. V lost 3 bases to trimming and J lost 9 bases, with 6 bases between them. Germline V gene lookup returns CDR1 MNHNS and CDR2 SASEGT. The CDR3 here is CASSEGRPQHF. The CDR3, as DNA: TGTGCCAGCAGTGAGGGTCGGCCCCAGCATTTT.

The V call is TRBV7-8, the J call TRBJ1-6; tentative D call: TRBD1 (6 bases). Germline-derived CDR1 and CDR2 are SGHVS and FQNEAQ. Trimming pared 6 bases from V and 5 bases from J, leaving 14 bases between. This CDR3 is built from 15 residues. The chain's CDR3 is CASSPPGGHNSPLHF. The CDR3, as DNA: TGTGCCAGCAGTCCCCCGGGGGGCCATAATTCACCCCTCCACTTT.

About this clone: One junction end disagrees with the germline gene, perhaps due to a read error. The chain recombines TRBV7-7 with TRBJ2-5; the match to TRBD1 covers 7 bases. Germline loops: CDR1 SSHAT, CDR2 FNYEAQ (reference sequence). The CDR3 totals 13 residues. The CDR3 DNA follows: TGTGCTAGCAGCTCCGGGACAGAAGAGACCCAGTACTTC. As protein: CASSSGTEETQYF. Filled out from reference TRBV7-7 and TRBJ2-5, the complete variable domain reads GAGVSQSPRYKVTKRGQDVTLRCDPISSHATLYWYQQALGQGPEFLTYFNYEAQPDKSGLPSDRFSAERPEGSISTLTIQRTEQRDSAMYRCASSSGTEETQYFGPGTRLLVL.

The chain links TRBV9 to TRBJ1-4, with a possible D match to TRBD1 (5 bases). V shed 3 bases and J shed 1 base, with 13 bases lying between them. The germline gives CDR1 SGDLS, CDR2 YYNGEE. CDR3 length equals 16 residues. The CDR3 nucleotides read TGTGCCAGCAGCGCGCAGGGAGGAGGAACTAATGAAAAACTGTTTTTT. This codes for CASSAQGGGTNEKLFF.

The rearrangement uses TRBV30 and TRBJ2-2; the D gene is possibly TRBD1 (6 bases). Trimming took 5 bases from V and 6 from J, leaving 22 bases between them. The V gene's germline CDR1 is GTSNPN and CDR2 SVGIG (reference sequence). The CDR3 has 16 residues. The CDR3 reads CAWASGTTGLAGELFF. The CDR3 nucleotides are TGTGCCTGGGCTTCGGGGACAACAGGTCTCGCCGGGGAGCTGTTTTTT.